This TCR beta chain originates from a study of beta chain features in type 1 diabetes. Reverse transcribing all isolated RNA meant expressed TCRB transcripts were sequenced. Sequencing was performed with immunoSEQ multiplex PCR; in TCRdb, only in-frame clones are kept and a portion is missing. The sample shows more than 350,000 clones, about an eighth of them seen only once. Points from the study as a whole: Patients and controls would be equally affected if PCR favored shorter templates. Any HLA type influence on TCRB rearrangement was left unresolved here.

CDR1 SGHRS and CDR2 YFSETQ come from the germline V gene. The CDR3 totals 14 residues. V was clipped by 3 bases and J by 2 bases, with 10 bases between them. About this clone itself: Its antigen is unidentified.

The TCR comes from a woman in her late teens or twenties in good health. The gene calls are TRBV5-1 and TRBJ2-3; D call uncertain. Material: naive CD4+ T cells from blood. CDR3 DNA sequence: TGCGCCAGCAGCTCAAGAGTTCCCACAGATACGCAGTATTTT. This gives the protein CASSSRVPTDTQYF.